This entry lists 20 T cell receptor beta chains sequenced from one sample in a study of blood T cell repertoires in COVID-19. TCRdb keeps only in-frame clones here, not all; method: immunoSEQ multiplex PCR. Of fewer than 70,000 clones listed, approximately 88% are singletons. Source material: peripheral blood. These receptors all stem from a human donor in a cohort sampled during active COVID-19.

This clone has only a few counts. The chain has TRBV2 and TRBJ1-2; D not certain. Germline V gene lookup returns CDR1 SNHLY and CDR2 FYNNEI. The CDR3 runs to 11 residues. The V end was cut by 4 bases, the J end by 5 bases, with 5 bases between. The DNA for the CDR3 is TGTGCCAGCAGTGTCCAGTATGGCTACACCTTC. Amino acid sequence: CASSVQYGYTF.

V gene TRBV7-3 combines with J gene TRBJ2-1; 8 bases map to TRBD2. The CDR3 extends over 15 amino acids. V gave up 3 bases and J gave up 4 bases; unmatched junction bases: 5. CDR1 SGHTA and CDR2 FQGTGA come from the germline V gene. This CDR3 reads CASSFVASGYNEQFF. The CDR3 region has the DNA TGTGCCAGCAGCTTCGTGGCTAGCGGGTACAATGAGCAGTTCTTC.

This clone has just one count. The chain combines TRBV5-4 with TRBJ2-3; TRBD1 aligns across 7 bases. V shed 3 bases, J shed 2 bases, and the junction held 6 bases outside the gene matches. CDR1 SGHNT and CDR2 YYREEE come from the germline V gene (reference sequence). This CDR3 has 15 residues. The CDR3 sequence is CASSSRQGVTDTQYF. Here the CDR3 DNA reads TGTGCCAGCAGCTCCCGACAGGGCGTCACAGATACGCAGTATTTT.

V and J are TRBV5-4 and TRBJ1-2; 8 nucleotides line up with TRBD1. The CDR3 spans 12 residues. V shed 10 bases and J 8 bases; nucleotides not matched to a gene: 10. Germline lookup yields CDR1 SGHNT and CDR2 YYREEE (reference sequence). CDR3: CAGQRQGSGYTF. The CDR3 region has the DNA TGTGCCGGTCAACGACAGGGGTCCGGCTACACCTTC.

J is TRBJ2-3 and V is TRBV4-3, with 9 bases aligning to TRBD2. The CDR3 sequence is 16 residues long. After removal of 2 bases from V and 0 bases from J, the junction contained 3 bases not matched to a gene. CDR1 and CDR2 from the germline V gene are LGHNA and YSLEER. CDR3 protein: CASSQHTSGSTDTQYF. The CDR3 coding sequence is TGCGCCAGCAGCCAACATACTAGCGGGAGCACAGATACGCAGTATTTT.

The rearrangement uses TRBV6-2 or TRBV6-3 and TRBJ2-5, with D tentatively TRBD2 (6 bases). Trimming pared 6 bases from V and 0 bases from J, leaving 17 bases between. The CDR3 consists of 16 residues. In germline, CDR1 is MNHEY, CDR2 SVGEGT. CDR3 residues: CASSPGLATYQETQYF. The DNA of the CDR3 is TGTGCCAGCAGCCCGGGTCTAGCGACGTACCAAGAGACCCAGTACTTC.

The sample holds a few counts of this clone. The CDR3 DNA follows: TGTGCCAGCAGCCTGGGGCCTCCGGGGCCCCAGCATTTT. It is translated as CASSLGPPGPQHF. The chain links TRBV5-6 to TRBJ1-5; D perhaps matches TRBD1 (5 bases). V was clipped by 4 bases and J by 9 bases, with 14 bases between them. The CDR3 is 13 amino acids. Looked up from germline, CDR1 is SGHDT and CDR2 is YYEEEE.

This chain uses TRBV28 with TRBJ2-6, with D perhaps TRBD1 (5 bases). Germline CDR1 is MDHEN and CDR2 is SYDVKM. V was trimmed by 3 bases and J by 11 bases, leaving 11 bases between them. This CDR3 comprises 13 residues. CDR3 DNA: TGTGCCAGCAGTTTGGGGCTGCGGCACGTCCTGACTTTC. This translates into CASSLGLRHVLTF.

This clone was counted between two and nine times. CDR3 amino acids: CASSLGVNTEAFF. CDR3 coding DNA: TGCGCCAGCAGCTTGGGAGTGAACACTGAAGCTTTCTTT. J is TRBJ1-1 and V is TRBV5-1; no clear D. Germline V gene lookup returns CDR1 SGHRS and CDR2 YFSETQ. The V end was cut by 0 bases, the J end by 0 bases, with 3 bases between. CDR3 size: 13 residues.

This chain links TRBV7-8 with TRBJ2-1, with a tentative D call TRBD2 (6 bases). Germline values: CDR1 SGHVS, CDR2 FQNEAQ. Trimming left V 1 base short and J 7 bases short, with 20 bases between. The CDR3 totals 17 residues. In DNA, the CDR3 is TGTGCCAGCAGCTTAGTCGGCGGGACTCTCAGAGTAAATGAGCAGTTCTTC. This codes for CASSLVGGTLRVNEQFF.

This CDR3 reads CATSDLPDSQHF. The CDR3 region has the DNA TGTGCCACCAGTGATTTGCCGGACAGCCAGCATTTT. The chain links TRBV24-1 to TRBJ1-5; TRBD1 might be the D (6 bases). This CDR3 is 12 amino acids long. Deletions cut 0 bases from V and 12 bases from J, with 8 bases between. The germline V gene encodes CDR1 KGHDR and CDR2 SFDVKD.

The chain is built from TRBV28 and TRBJ1-1; 10 nucleotides agree with TRBD1. V lost 4 bases to trimming and J lost 4 bases; unmatched junction nucleotides: 3. The CDR3 totals 14 residues. Germline V gene sequence: CDR1 MDHEN, CDR2 SYDVKM. The CDR3 spells CASSSGQGFTEAFF. The DNA for the CDR3 is TGTGCCAGCAGTTCGGGACAGGGGTTCACTGAAGCTTTCTTT.

V usage is TRBV24-1 and J usage is TRBJ1-2, with D unclear. The V gene's germline CDR1 is KGHDR and CDR2 SFDVKD. The CDR3 runs 14 residues. Trimming removed 4 bases from V and 1 base from J, with 9 bases in between. The CDR3 loop is CATSDLTGNYGYTF. In DNA, the CDR3 is TGTGCCACCAGTGACCTGACGGGTAACTATGGCTACACCTTC.

V is TRBV27 and J is TRBJ2-3, with 7 bases lining up with TRBD1. This CDR3 has 15 amino acids. Looked up from germline, CDR1 is MNHEY and CDR2 is SMNVEV (reference sequence). V gave up 6 bases and J gave up 4 bases; unmatched junction bases: 10. Here the CDR3 reads CASSAITGASDTQYF. CDR3 nucleotides: TGTGCCAGCAGCGCCATTACAGGGGCTTCAGATACGCAGTATTTT.

Here the CDR3 reads CASSQDRTGGPYEQYF. The CDR3, as DNA: TGCGCCAGCAGCCAAGATAGAACGGGGGGGCCCTACGAGCAGTACTTC. The V gene is TRBV4-3, the J gene TRBJ2-7; TRBD2 aligns across 8 bases. Germline CDR1 and CDR2: LGHNA and YSLEER. J was trimmed by 2 bases and V by 0 bases; bases with no gene match: 6. The CDR3 is 16 amino acids.

This clone was counted only a few times. The rearrangement links TRBV7-9 to TRBJ1-2, with TRBD1 as a possible D gene (6 bases). The germline V and J ends were trimmed by 3 bases and 2 bases, with 10 bases remaining between them. This CDR3 contains 14 residues. Germline CDR1 and CDR2: SEHNR and FQNEAQ (reference sequence). The CDR3 loop is CASSFTGWNYGYTF. The CDR3 nucleotides read TGTGCCAGCAGCTTTACAGGGTGGAACTATGGCTACACCTTC. The whole variable domain, remainder taken from reference TRBV7-9 and TRBJ1-2, is DTGVSQNPRHKITKRGQNVTFRCDPISEHNRLYWYRQTLGQGPEFLTYFQNEAQLEKSRLLSDRFSAERPKGSFSTLEIQRTEQGDSAMYLCASSFTGWNYGYTFGSGTRLTVV.

In its sample, this clone was seen a few times. The genes are TRBV30 and TRBJ1-3; 9 bases match TRBD1. CDR1 GTSNPN and CDR2 SVGIG come from the germline V gene (reference sequence). Trimming removed 2 bases from V and 0 bases from J; junction bases left unmatched: 2. The CDR3 spans 15 residues. As DNA, the CDR3 is TGTGCCTGGAGTACAGGGGGCAACTCTGGAAACACCATATATTTT. It specifies CAWSTGGNSGNTIYF.

The V gene is TRBV28, the J gene TRBJ1-1; D is perhaps TRBD1 (6 bases). V lost 10 bases and J 1 base, leaving 16 bases between the germline ends. Germline V CDR1 and CDR2: MDHEN, SYDVKM. The CDR3 is made up of 14 amino acids. The CDR3, as DNA: TGTGCCACCAGGACAGAGCAAACGAACACTGAAGCTTTCTTT. Encoded protein: CATRTEQTNTEAFF.

The CDR3, as DNA: TGTGCCAGCAGCGCCCGACTAGCCGGCACAGATACGCAGTATTTT. Translated, it gives CASSARLAGTDTQYF. The rearrangement uses TRBV9 and TRBJ2-3; 7 nucleotides line up with TRBD2. With 3 bases clipped from V and 1 base from J, the junction kept 5 bases outside the gene matches. Germline loops: CDR1 SGDLS, CDR2 YYNGEE. The CDR3 has 15 residues. The complete variable domain, with remaining parts taken from reference TRBV9 and TRBJ2-3, reads DSGVTQTPKHLITATGQRVTLRCSPRSGDLSVYWYQQSLDQGLQFLIQYYNGEERAKGNILERFSAQQFPDLHSELNLSSLELGDSALYFCASSARLAGTDTQYFGPGTRLTVL.

V usage is TRBV4-2 and J usage is TRBJ1-1; no reliable D call. CDR3 size: 15 residues. Germline CDR1 LGHNA, CDR2 YNFKEQ. Trimming pared 0 bases from V and 0 bases from J, leaving 8 bases between. CDR3 sequence (DNA): TGTGCCAGCAGCCAAGAGGAGCTGATGAACACTGAAGCTTTCTTT. It yields the protein CASSQEELMNTEAFF.